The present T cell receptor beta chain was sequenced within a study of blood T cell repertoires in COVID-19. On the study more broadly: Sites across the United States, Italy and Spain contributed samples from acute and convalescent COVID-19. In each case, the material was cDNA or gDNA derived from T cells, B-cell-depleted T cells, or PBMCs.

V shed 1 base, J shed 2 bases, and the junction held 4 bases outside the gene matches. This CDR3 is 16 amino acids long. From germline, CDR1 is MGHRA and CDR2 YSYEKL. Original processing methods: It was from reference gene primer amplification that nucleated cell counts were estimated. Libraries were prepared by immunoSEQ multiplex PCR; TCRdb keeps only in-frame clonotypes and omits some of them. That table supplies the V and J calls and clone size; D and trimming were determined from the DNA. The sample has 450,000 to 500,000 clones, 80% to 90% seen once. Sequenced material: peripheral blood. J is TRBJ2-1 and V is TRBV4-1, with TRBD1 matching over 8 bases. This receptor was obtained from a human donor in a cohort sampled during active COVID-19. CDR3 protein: CASSQATGATYNEQFF. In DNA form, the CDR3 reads TGCGCCAGCAGCCAAGCGACAGGGGCAACCTACAATGAGCAGTTCTTC.